The 13 T cell receptor beta chains reported below all come from one sample, sequenced in a study of cytomegalovirus exposure and HLA in healthy donors. The PCR had 60 Vbeta and 13 Jbeta primers. Measured with immunoSEQ multiplex PCR; TCRdb has only the in-frame clones, and not every one. The sample consists of around 190,000 clones, almost 85% of them appearing once. Source material: PBMCs. Receptors originate from a woman between 45 and 65 years old in good health and CMV-seronegative.

V gene TRBV7-7 combines with J gene TRBJ2-2, with D unclear. The CDR3 loop spans 13 amino acids. V was trimmed by 2 bases and J by 6 bases, leaving 7 bases between them. CDR1 and CDR2 from the germline V gene are SSHAT and FNYEAQ (reference sequence). The CDR3 bases are TGTGCCAGCAGCTTAAGCGAACCCGGGGAGCTGTTTTTT. Its protein is CASSLSEPGELFF.

The V call is TRBV28, the J call TRBJ1-5, with a possible D match to TRBD1 (6 bases). The CDR3 is made up of 14 amino acids. V gave up 6 bases and J gave up 6 bases, with 15 bases separating them. The germline V gene has CDR1 MDHEN and CDR2 SYDVKM. DNA of the CDR3: TGTGCCAGCAGCCCAACTAGGGGGAGTCAGCCCCAGCATTTT. Translated, it gives CASSPTRGSQPQHF.

This chain connects TRBV6-5 to TRBJ1-5; possible D gene TRBD1, 6 bases. Germline V gives CDR1 MNHEY, CDR2 SVGAGI. CDR3 length: 14 residues. V was cut by 5 bases and J by 5 bases, with 13 bases left in between. CDR3 bases: TGTGCCAGCAGTGCCGCGGGGGGCTATCAGCCCCAGCATTTT. It encodes CASSAAGGYQPQHF.

V usage is TRBV7-2 and J usage is TRBJ2-2, with D perhaps matching TRBD2 (6 bases). The length of the CDR3 is 15 residues. Germline V CDR1 and CDR2: SGHTA, FQGNSA. The V end was cut by 5 bases, the J end by 6 bases, with 16 bases between. This CDR3 is CASSLSGWAPGELFF. CDR3 in DNA: TGTGCCAGCAGCCTTAGCGGCTGGGCCCCCGGGGAGCTGTTTTTT. The complete variable domain, with remaining parts taken from reference TRBV7-2 and TRBJ2-2, reads GAGVSQSPSNKVTEKGKDVELRCDPISGHTALYWYRQSLGQGLEFLIYFQGNSAPDKSGLPSDRFSAERTGGSVSTLTIQRTQQEDSAVYLCASSLSGWAPGELFFGEGSRLTVL.

The CDR3 DNA follows: TGTGCCAGTAGGCCGGCCGGGACTAGTGGCGCGGAGTACTTC. It yields the protein CASRPAGTSGAEYF. V usage is TRBV19 and J usage is TRBJ2-7; TRBD2 matches at 8 bases. Germline loops: CDR1 LNHDA, CDR2 SQIVND (reference sequence). With V trimmed by 6 bases and J by 11 bases, 15 bases remained unmatched. The CDR3 is made up of 14 amino acids.

The gene calls are TRBV28 and TRBJ2-1; 9 nucleotides match TRBD2. Germline V gene sequence: CDR1 MDHEN, CDR2 SYDVKM. The V and J ends lost 4 bases and 3 bases, in that order; junction bases with no gene match: 10. The CDR3 runs to 17 residues. This CDR3 is CASSSSPASGNYNEQFF. CDR3 in DNA: TGTGCCAGCAGTTCCTCGCCCGCTAGCGGGAACTACAATGAGCAGTTCTTC.

The V gene is TRBV2, the J gene TRBJ1-3; TRBD1 matches 7 bases. In germline, CDR1 is SNHLY, CDR2 FYNNEI. The CDR3 extends over 16 amino acids. Trimming removed 8 bases from V and 3 bases from J; junction bases left unmatched: 13. CDR3 nucleotide sequence: TGTGCCAGCGAGGTCGGAACAGGGGCGTATGGAAACACCATATATTTT. Translated, it gives CASEVGTGAYGNTIYF. The full variable domain, rest sourced from reference TRBV2 and TRBJ1-3, is EPEVTQTPSHQVTQMGQEVILRCVPISNHLYFYWYRQILGQKVEFLVSFYNNEISEKSEIFDDQFSVERPDGSNFTLKIRSTKLEDSAMYFCASEVGTGAYGNTIYFGEGSWLTVV.

In this sample, this clone turned up a few times. The chain links TRBV5-1 to TRBJ1-1; unclear D gene. V was pared by 0 bases and J by 0 bases, with 6 bases between. Per germline, CDR1 SGHRS and CDR2 YFSETQ. CDR3 length equals 14 residues. Here the CDR3 reads CASSLGHLNTEAFF. DNA for the CDR3: TGCGCCAGCAGCTTGGGACATCTGAACACTGAAGCTTTCTTT.

The chain combines TRBV15 with TRBJ1-6; D is possibly TRBD1 (5 bases). Germline values: CDR1 LNHNV, CDR2 YYDKDF (reference sequence). The CDR3 totals 17 residues. V was pared by 1 base and J by 0 bases, with 10 bases between. CDR3 region: CATSRARQSSYNSPLHF. CDR3 nucleotide sequence: TGTGCCACCAGCAGAGCTCGACAGAGCTCCTATAATTCACCCCTCCACTTT.

The chain is built from TRBV10-1 and TRBJ2-7; maybe TRBD2 (6 bases). The CDR3 has 14 residues. The V gene lost 3 bases and the J gene lost 5 bases, with 14 bases spanning the gap. CDR1 and CDR2 from the germline V gene are WNHNN and SYGVQD (reference sequence). The CDR3: CASSDAGSKNEQYF. CDR3 in DNA: TGCGCCAGCAGTGATGCCGGGAGCAAGAACGAGCAGTACTTC.

A few counts support this clone. The DNA of the CDR3 is TGTGCCAGCAGCCACCCGGCGGGGGGCCACACTGAAGCTTTCTTT. This encodes CASSHPAGGHTEAFF. The chain uses TRBV11-2 and TRBJ1-1; D is perhaps TRBD1 (6 bases). Trimming stripped 5 bases from V and 3 bases from J, with 16 bases between. This CDR3 is built from 15 residues. CDR1 is SGHAT, CDR2 FQNNGV, per germline.

The rearrangement uses TRBV5-1 and TRBJ2-7, with 7 bases lining up with TRBD1. Trimming at V came to 4 bases and at J to 0 bases, leaving 1 base not matched to a gene. The length of the CDR3 is 13 residues. CDR1 and CDR2 from the germline V gene are SGHRS and YFSETQ. The CDR3 region is CASSGDSSYEQYF. The CDR3 DNA reads TGCGCCAGCAGCGGGGACAGCTCCTACGAGCAGTACTTC.

The V call is TRBV13, the J call TRBJ2-1; TRBD1 agrees at 11 bases. Trimming at V came to 4 bases and at J to 7 bases, leaving 12 bases not matched to a gene. Germline CDR1 reads PRHDT; CDR2 reads FYEKMQ (reference sequence). The CDR3 has 17 amino acids. The CDR3, as DNA: TGTGCCAGCAGCTACCCTCCGGGACAGGGGGGTTGGAATGAGCAGTTCTTC. This translates into CASSYPPGQGGWNEQFF.